The 2 T cell receptor beta chains below come from one sample, sequenced in a study of blood T cell repertoires in COVID-19. The assay was immunoSEQ multiplex PCR, and TCRdb's table has in-frame clones only and misses some. The table includes approximately 210,000 clones, roughly 90% detected once. Sample: peripheral blood. Receptor source: a man in his thirties or forties who had recovered from COVID-19.

The CDR3 spells CASSVDRGGSPLHF. The CDR3 DNA reads TGTGCCAGCAGTGTTGACAGGGGTGGATCACCCCTCCACTTT. The chain has TRBV2 and TRBJ1-6; 8 positions agree with TRBD1. V gave up 4 bases and J gave up 10 bases; unmatched junction bases: 6. Germline CDR1 is SNHLY and CDR2 is FYNNEI. CDR3 length equals 14 residues.

The V gene is TRBV6-5, the J gene TRBJ1-2, with TRBD1 as a possible D gene (5 bases). The germline gives CDR1 MNHEY, CDR2 SVGAGI. This CDR3 has 13 amino acids. V lost 7 bases, J lost 9 bases, and 18 bases lay in between. The CDR3 loop is CASIPTGGKRYTF. The CDR3 bases are TGTGCCAGCATTCCAACCGGGGGGAAACGCTACACCTTC.